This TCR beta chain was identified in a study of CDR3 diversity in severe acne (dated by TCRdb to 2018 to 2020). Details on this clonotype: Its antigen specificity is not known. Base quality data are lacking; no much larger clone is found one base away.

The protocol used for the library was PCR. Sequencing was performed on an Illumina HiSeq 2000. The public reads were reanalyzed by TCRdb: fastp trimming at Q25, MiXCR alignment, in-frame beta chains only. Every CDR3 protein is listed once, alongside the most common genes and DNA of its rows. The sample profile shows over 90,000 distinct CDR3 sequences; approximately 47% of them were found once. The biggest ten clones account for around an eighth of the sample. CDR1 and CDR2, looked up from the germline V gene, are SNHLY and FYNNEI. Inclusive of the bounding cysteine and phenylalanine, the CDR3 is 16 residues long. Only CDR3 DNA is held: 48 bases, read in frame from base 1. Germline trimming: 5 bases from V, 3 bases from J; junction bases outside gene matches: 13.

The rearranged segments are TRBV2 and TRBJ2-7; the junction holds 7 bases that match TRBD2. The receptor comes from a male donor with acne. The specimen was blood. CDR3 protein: CASSRLLNGGSYEQYF. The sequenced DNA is TGTGCCAGCAGTCGGTTGCTCAACGGCGGGAGCTACGAGCAGTACTTC.